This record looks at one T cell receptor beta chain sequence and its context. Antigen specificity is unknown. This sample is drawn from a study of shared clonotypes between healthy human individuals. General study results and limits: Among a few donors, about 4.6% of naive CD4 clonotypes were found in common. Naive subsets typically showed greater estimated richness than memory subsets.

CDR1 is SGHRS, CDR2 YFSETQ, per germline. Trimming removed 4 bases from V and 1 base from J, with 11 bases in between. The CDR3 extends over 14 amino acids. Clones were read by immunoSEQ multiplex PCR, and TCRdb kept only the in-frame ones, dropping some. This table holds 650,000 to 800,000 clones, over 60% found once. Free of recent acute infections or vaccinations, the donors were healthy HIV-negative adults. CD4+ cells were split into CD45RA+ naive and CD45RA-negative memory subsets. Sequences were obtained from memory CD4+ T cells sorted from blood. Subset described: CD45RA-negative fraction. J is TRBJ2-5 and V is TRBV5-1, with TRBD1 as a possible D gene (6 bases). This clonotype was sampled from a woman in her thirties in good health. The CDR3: CASSAGQFQETQYF. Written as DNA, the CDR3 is TGCGCCAGCAGCGCCGGACAGTTCCAAGAGACCCAGTACTTC.